The present TCR beta chain was sequenced within a study of cytomegalovirus exposure and HLA in healthy donors (TCRdb year 2017). Some background on the complete study: According to an earlier analysis of a few hundred of the donors, roughly 180 million T cells yielded 117 million unique TCR beta sequences and about 300 Gb of sequence data. Roughly 300 gigabases of sequencing data and 70 million to 95 million unique TCR sequences made up an early release that covered around 640 HLA-typed donors. All discovery cohort repertoires had been generated on a single sequencing platform. Class I and class II HLA loci were covered by the typing at four-digit resolution. Donor age, sex, ethnicity and CMV serostatus were compiled together with the repertoire data. The genetic ancestry cluster associated with self-reported Caucasian donors included over 80% of the roughly 390 genotyped donors. The study aimed to test whether cataloging public T cell receptors could reveal signatures of past pathogen exposure. In a later genetic analysis, genome-wide SNP genotypes for 398 of the 666 donors were used, and that subset was treated as a discovery cohort. To predict cytomegalovirus infection status, the study combined high-throughput TCR immunosequencing, statistical association of individual TCRs with disease status, and machine learning. The number of donors typed differed by locus, with about 629-630 for A, B, C, DRB1 and DQB1, around 500 for DQA1, 600 to 610 for DPA1, and some 440 for DPB1. A separate validation cohort of roughly 110 different subjects was used in addition to the roughly 700-subject first cohort. Across approximately 400 genotyped donors of the cohort, an average of roughly 250,000 unique TCR beta nucleotide sequences per donor were sequenced, and around 20% of those sequences were non-productive. The study profiled the T cell repertoires of some 610 subjects by immunosequencing and related them to cytomegalovirus serostatus. Four or five DR-DQ haplotypes were handled as single units for association and clustering, since linkage in the cohort was strong. A later analysis re-examined previously published TCR beta repertoires from several hundred donors and added high-resolution HLA genotyping to investigate patterns of TCR occurrence. An earlier analysis of 500 to 750 of the donors applied high-throughput TCR beta sequencing to assess whether each TCR beta V gene segment acted as functional or pseudogenic. Rather than drawing on any new phenotypic data, the later analysis identified candidate immune exposures from TCR beta sequences and the way those sequences occurred across donors.

CDR3 length: 13 amino acids, cysteine to phenylalanine. Only the CDR3 DNA is retained, 39 bases long and in frame from the first base. CDR1 SNHLY and CDR2 FYNNEI were looked up in the germline V gene. At the junction V is shortened by 6 bases and J by 4 bases; bases outside the gene matches: 3. What the authors observed across the whole study: A later analysis found that most CMV-associated TCR beta chains appeared HLA-restricted, with HLA associations seemingly driven largely by CMV exposure. Around 16 rarely observed V segments, including chromosome 9 orphons, were excluded from the earlier analysis of a few hundred of the donors because counts were too low. Only TCR beta chains were sequenced in this cohort, and the absence of alpha or paired-chain data limited detectable features. In a later analysis, TCR association rates were found to vary across HLA loci, with the most associated TCRs seen for DRB1 alleles and the fewest for HLA-C alleles. The classifier was reported to diagnose cytomegalovirus status with high specificity and sensitivity in both the original and validation cohorts. The sequencing pipeline was judged likely to have produced a cluster of highly shared sequence variants as a technical artifact. Linkage disequilibrium might explain the correlated functional status among segregating V segments, but an unknown experimental factor could not be excluded. According to the authors, the approach could potentially be generalized to other disease states and immunological phenotypes. Compared with equally common non-associated chains, HLA-associated TCR beta chains in a later analysis were more clonally expanded and had lower generation probabilities. Strong co-occurrence of HLA alleles, especially DR and DQ, made assigning TCR associations to individual alleles difficult. Compared with the 666-donor mean, donors in an Asian-associated ancestry cluster had fewer N-insertions in productive TCRs, according to a later genetic analysis. Because some donors lacked HLA typing at each locus, the association tests relied only on the typed subset. Roughly uniform sequencing depth across donors was assumed in presence/absence analyses, although this assumption may not hold. A later analysis associated 15,000 to 20,000 TCR beta sequences with specific HLA alleles at a false discovery rate of 0.05. A later analysis reported that several top co-occurrence clusters appeared linked to parvovirus B19, influenza, CMV and Epstein-Barr virus. In an earlier analysis of 587 of the donors, most TCR beta V segments were observed in productive rearrangements about 90% or about 30% of the time, broadly matching IMGT annotations. Some IMGT-functional V segments, including TRBV6-2 and TRBV6-3, could not be told apart with the 87-base-pair reads, so those segments were excluded. Across donors, most TCR sequences were observed very rarely, whereas some public TCRs were present in many individuals. A few of the identified cytomegalovirus-associated TCR beta chains were confirmed in vitro to be specific for cytomegalovirus antigens. In the study, approximately 160 TCR beta chains were listed as associated with cytomegalovirus. The only immune exposure information available for the cohort was CMV serostatus. A further reported finding was that TCR beta sequences accurately predicted the HLA-A and HLA-B alleles for most subjects in the first cohort. In a later genetic analysis, a missense DCLRE1C variant was associated with V-gene and J-gene trimming of TCR beta chains, and the association was replicated in an independent cohort.

The cohort was made up of 666 healthy bone marrow donors. All cohort members were sampled while nominally healthy, although unrecorded immune exposures were likely present. The donor was CMV seronegative and belonged to the group of several hundred seronegative cohort members. Each donor provided a peripheral blood sample, and peripheral blood mononuclear cells were used for TCR beta sequencing. The Qiagen DNeasy Blood Extraction Kit was used to extract genomic DNA from the blood cell samples. To note about this clone: This clone's antigen is unknown. No qualities accompany the bases; no much larger clone lies one base away.

Libraries were made using the immunoSEQ multiplex PCR assay. For the multiplex PCR, a mixture combining 60 forward primers for TCR Vbeta segments and 13 reverse primers for TCR Jbeta segments was used. A multiplex PCR assay on genomic DNA amplified the CDR3 region of rearranged TCR beta genes. The Illumina HiSeq System was used to sequence the amplified TCR beta libraries as 87-base-pair reads. As for how the authors treated the data: A later analysis tallied 80 million to 95 million unique TCR beta chains across the approximately 670 repertoires, and approximately 12 million of those chains were shared by two or more donors. Raw reads were error-corrected and collapsed into unique sequences with a nearest-neighbor algorithm that merged closely related sequences to remove PCR and sequencing errors. V, D and J gene segments were assigned by aligning CDR3 sequences to IMGT reference sequences. For a sequence to be retained, a match of at least six nucleotides was required to both a V gene segment and a J gene segment. A rearrangement was called productive if the CDR3 had no stop codons and remained in frame with V and J, and every other rearrangement was called non-productive. CDR3 was defined according to IMGT convention as the region running from the second conserved V-encoded cysteine to the conserved J-encoded phenylalanine. The earlier analysis of about 530 of the donors excluded any sequence lacking an unambiguous match to a single V gene segment. In an earlier analysis of 587 of the donors, V segments were called functional above 56.7% productive rearrangements and were called segregating when the between-donor standard deviation exceeded 5%. A statistical classification framework was developed to diagnose cytomegalovirus status using the catalog of TCR beta chain sequences. In a later analysis, V and J genes were assigned by comparing TCR nucleotide sequences against IMGT/GENE-DB human TR gene sequences. A later analysis assigned CDR3 sequences and most-parsimonious VDJ recombination scenarios with the TCRdist pipeline. In a later analysis, each TCR beta chain was defined by its CDR3 amino acid sequence together with its V-gene family, and reads lacking a unique V-gene family were excluded. In a later analysis, nearly 600 highly shared, low-generation-probability nucleotide sequences were removed to address suspected cross-contamination and a sequencing artifact. In a later analysis, a clonal expansion index for each public chain was calculated from normalized within-repertoire ranks of inferred template counts. A later analysis computed generation probabilities with a VDJ recombination model fitted to out-of-frame rearrangements, and checked the results against IGoR. Hypergeometric tests were used in a later analysis to score TCR-TCR, TCR-HLA and TCR-CMV co-occurrence, with a repertoire-size bias correction applied to the TCR pairs. In a later analysis, false discovery rates were estimated by permuting HLA or CMV assignments 20 times. A later analysis grouped co-occurring TCRs with DBSCAN, adding TCRdist sequence similarity when clustering within HLA-allele-positive subsets. Repertoires with fewer than 30,000 or more than 120,000 public chains, plus five repertoires with anomalous nucleotide sharing, were excluded from co-occurrence clustering. TCRdb carries this immuneACCESS record with in-frame sequences only. Its versions omit some clonotypes, under half of them owing to an unresolved V gene in the studies checked, with the rest unexplained. From that table come the V and J calls and clone size; the DNA was used to work out D and trimming. The sample yields about 250,000 clones; 80% to 95% were counted once. Jointly, the top ten make up around 1.7% of the sample.

Specimen: PBMCs. The V and J genes are TRBV2 and TRBJ1-2, with 9 junctional bases fitting TRBD1. This TCR derives from a girl aged 2-10 years in good health and CMV-seronegative. The DNA sequence is given as TGTGCCAGCAGGGAGGGACAGGGCTATGGCTACACCTTC. Its product reads: CASREGQGYGYTF.